Shown below are 15 T cell receptor beta chains from a single sample sequenced in a study of T cell changes during pregnancy in multiple sclerosis. Here immunoSEQ multiplex PCR was the method, and the copy in TCRdb shows in-frame clones only, minus some. The table lists roughly 59,000 clones, around 93% of them singletons. The source material was CD4+ T cells from peripheral blood mononuclear cells, sampled before pregnancy. These receptors all stem from a female donor with multiple sclerosis, enrolled in a pregnancy study.

The V and J genes are TRBV7-2 and TRBJ1-2; 8 positions agree with TRBD1. CDR1 is SGHTA, CDR2 FQGNSA, per germline. CDR3 length: 14 amino acids. V dropped 5 bases and J dropped 4; count of bases not matched to a gene: 6. The CDR3 spells CASSERTGSYGYTF. The CDR3 DNA reads TGTGCCAGCAGCGAGCGGACAGGGTCCTATGGCTACACCTTC.

This chain links TRBV29-1 with TRBJ2-5; tentatively, D is TRBD2 (5 bases). CDR1 and CDR2 (germline): SQVTM, ANQGSEA. V was trimmed by 4 bases and J by 2 bases, leaving 14 bases between them. The CDR3 spans 14 residues. The CDR3 sequence: CSVGGRALQETQYF. CDR3 bases: TGCAGCGTTGGAGGGAGAGCCTTACAAGAGACCCAGTACTTC.

The chain has TRBV2 and TRBJ2-3, with TRBD2 as a possible D gene (6 bases). Germline assignment: CDR1 SNHLY and CDR2 FYNNEI. The germline V and J ends were trimmed by 5 bases and 5 bases, with 14 bases remaining between them. The CDR3 spans 14 residues. The CDR3 sequence is CASSRGSGIDTQYF. CDR3 bases: TGTGCCAGCAGTCGGGGGAGTGGGATAGATACGCAGTATTTT. The whole variable domain, remainder taken from reference TRBV2 and TRBJ2-3, is EPEVTQTPSHQVTQMGQEVILRCVPISNHLYFYWYRQILGQKVEFLVSFYNNEISEKSEIFDDQFSVERPDGSNFTLKIRSTKLEDSAMYFCASSRGSGIDTQYFGPGTRLTVL.

The chain couples TRBV5-1 to TRBJ1-1; D gene uncertain. V was pared by 6 bases and J by 1 base, with 13 bases between. Germline-derived CDR1 and CDR2 are SGHRS and YFSETQ. The CDR3 is made up of 14 amino acids. In nucleotides, the CDR3 is TGCGCCAGCACGAGGGCCGCGGGGAACACTGAAGCTTTCTTT. Protein sequence: CASTRAAGNTEAFF.

This chain connects TRBV7-6 to TRBJ2-7; 10 bases match TRBD2. This CDR3 has 14 residues. V was clipped by 0 bases and J by 7 bases; unmatched bases: 3. The germline V gene has CDR1 SGHVS and CDR2 FNYEAQ. The CDR3 region is CASSLAAGGGEQYF. CDR3 sequence (DNA): TGTGCCAGCAGCTTAGCAGCGGGAGGGGGAGAGCAGTACTTC.

This clone was seen once. The V call is TRBV28, the J call TRBJ1-1; 8 nucleotides align to TRBD1. Germline V lookup: CDR1 MDHEN, CDR2 SYDVKM. This CDR3 has 14 residues. V lost 5 bases, J lost 7 bases, and 9 bases stayed unmatched. The CDR3 DNA follows: TGTGCCAGCAGTCTCGACAGGGGTTTTTTTGAAGCTTTCTTT. Its protein is CASSLDRGFFEAFF. The variable domain in full, completed from reference TRBV28 and TRBJ1-1, reads DVKVTQSSRYLVKRTGEKVFLECVQDMDHENMFWYRQDPGLGLRLIYFSYDVKMKEKGDIPEGYSVSREKKERFSLILESASTNQTSMYLCASSLDRGFFEAFFGQGTRLTVV.

The chain couples TRBV19 to TRBJ2-2; 10 nucleotides match TRBD2. Trimming at V came to 3 bases and at J to 6 bases, leaving 4 bases not matched to a gene. The CDR3 runs to 15 residues. Germline loops: CDR1 LNHDA, CDR2 SQIVND (reference sequence). The chain's CDR3 is CASSILAGEAGELFF. The CDR3 region has the DNA TGTGCCAGTAGTATTCTAGCGGGAGAGGCCGGGGAGCTGTTTTTT. The complete variable domain, with remaining parts taken from reference TRBV19 and TRBJ2-2, reads DGGITQSPKYLFRKEGQNVTLSCEQNLNHDAMYWYRQDPGQGLRLIYYSQIVNDFQKGDIAEGYSVSREKKESFPLTVTSAQKNPTAFYLCASSILAGEAGELFFGEGSRLTVL.

V gene TRBV4-3 combines with J gene TRBJ1-1; 7 nucleotides line up with TRBD1. With V trimmed by 4 bases and J by 3 bases, 5 bases remained unmatched. CDR1 is LGHNA, CDR2 YSLEER, per germline. This CDR3 is built from 14 residues. CDR3 protein: CASSPTGWDTEAFF. In DNA form, the CDR3 reads TGCGCCAGCAGCCCGACAGGGTGGGACACTGAAGCTTTCTTT.

The rearrangement joins TRBV2 to TRBJ2-5; 13 bases are a match to TRBD2. The V gene's germline CDR1 is SNHLY and CDR2 FYNNEI. V lost 6 bases and J lost 5; bases outside the gene matches: 9. The CDR3 extends over 16 amino acids. Here the CDR3 reads CASRLELAGGRETQYF. Here the CDR3 DNA reads TGTGCCAGCAGGTTGGAACTAGCGGGAGGGCGTGAGACCCAGTACTTC. Drawing the rest from reference TRBV2 and TRBJ2-5, the complete variable domain is EPEVTQTPSHQVTQMGQEVILRCVPISNHLYFYWYRQILGQKVEFLVSFYNNEISEKSEIFDDQFSVERPDGSNFTLKIRSTKLEDSAMYFCASRLELAGGRETQYFGPGTRLLVL.

The chain employs TRBV28 and TRBJ2-7; TRBD2 matches 14 bases. CDR3 length: 18 residues. CDR1 is MDHEN, CDR2 SYDVKM, per germline. J lost 3 bases, V lost 5 bases, and 12 bases had no gene match. The CDR3 coding sequence is TGTGCCAGCAGTCCACTACCAGGACTAGCGGGAGGCATCTACGAGCAGTACTTC. It is translated as CASSPLPGLAGGIYEQYF.

This clone was detected once. DNA for the CDR3: TGTGCCAGTAGTGCGAGAGGGACAAAGGCAACTAATGAAAAACTGTTTTTT. Residues: CASSARGTKATNEKLFF. This chain links TRBV19 with TRBJ1-4, with D perhaps matching TRBD1 (6 bases). From germline, CDR1 is LNHDA and CDR2 SQIVND (reference sequence). The V end lost 5 bases, the J end lost 0 bases, and 16 bases lay between the germline ends. The CDR3 consists of 17 residues.

The genes are TRBV13 and TRBJ2-7, with 13 bases matching TRBD2. CDR3 length: 15 residues. The V gene end was trimmed by 5 bases and the J gene end by 7 bases; junction bases not matched to a gene: 8. Germline CDR1 and CDR2: PRHDT and FYEKMQ (reference sequence). Here the CDR3 reads CASSRTSGRYREQYF. The CDR3 nucleotides read TGTGCCAGCAGCCGGACTAGCGGGAGATATCGGGAGCAGTACTTC.

V is TRBV18 and J is TRBJ2-1; 8 positions agree with TRBD1. Trimming removed 4 bases from V and 4 bases from J; junction bases left unmatched: 9. CDR3 length equals 16 residues. Germline V gives CDR1 KGHSH, CDR2 LQKENI. The CDR3 nucleotides are TGTGCCAGCTCACGACTGGGGCAGGGGGCATACAATGAGCAGTTCTTC. Residues: CASSRLGQGAYNEQFF.

V usage is TRBV9 and J usage is TRBJ2-4; D is perhaps TRBD1 (6 bases). V was pared by 1 base and J by 8 bases, with 10 bases between. CDR1 SGDLS and CDR2 YYNGEE come from the germline V gene. CDR3 size: 13 residues. Written as DNA, the CDR3 is TGTGCCAGCAGCGTAATGGGGGCGGACATTCAGTACTTC. Its protein is CASSVMGADIQYF.

This clone was found a few times. The rearrangement links TRBV5-4 to TRBJ1-1; 7 bases are a match to TRBD1. V lost 0 bases and J lost 1; bases outside the gene matches: 6. Germline CDR1 and CDR2: SGHNT and YYREEE (reference sequence). The CDR3 spans 16 residues. The CDR3: CASSLAKGAANTEAFF. CDR3 DNA sequence: TGTGCCAGCAGCTTGGCGAAGGGGGCCGCGAACACTGAAGCTTTCTTT.